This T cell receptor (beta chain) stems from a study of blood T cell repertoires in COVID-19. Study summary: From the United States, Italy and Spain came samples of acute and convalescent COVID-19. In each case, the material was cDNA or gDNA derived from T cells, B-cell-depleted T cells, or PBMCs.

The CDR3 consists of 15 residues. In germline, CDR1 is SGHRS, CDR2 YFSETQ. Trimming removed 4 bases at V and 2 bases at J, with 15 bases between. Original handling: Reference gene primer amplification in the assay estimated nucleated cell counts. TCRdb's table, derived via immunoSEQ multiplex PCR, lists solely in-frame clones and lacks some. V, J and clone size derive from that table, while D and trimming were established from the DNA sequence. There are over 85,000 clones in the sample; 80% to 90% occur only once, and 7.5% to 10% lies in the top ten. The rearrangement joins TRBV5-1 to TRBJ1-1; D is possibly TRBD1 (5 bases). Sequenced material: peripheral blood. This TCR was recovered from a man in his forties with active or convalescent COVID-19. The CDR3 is CASSGSTEDNTEAFF. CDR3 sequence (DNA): TGCGCCAGCAGCGGATCGACAGAGGATAACACTGAAGCTTTCTTT.